The entry below gives a single T cell receptor (beta chain) sequence along with its context. The antigen is not known. This sample is part of a study of Ad26.COV2.S vaccination and SARS-CoV-2 variants. Study-level results: CD8+ and CD4+ T cells specific for spike reportedly responded with substantial breadth after vaccination.

The treatment: 19 received Ad26.COV2.S at low or high dose, single or two shots; 5 received placebo; per-sample allocation not given. The investigators took samples on day 63 after the first vaccine or placebo injection. Donation came from an adult in Boston who was aged 18-55 years. Ad26 vector vaccine expressed Wuhan-strain SARS-CoV-2 spike. Generated by immunoSEQ multiplex PCR, the TCRdb table keeps only in-frame clones and is missing some. This sample has just over 350,000 clones, with 85% found just once. The germline V gene encodes CDR1 MNHEY and CDR2 SMNVEV (reference sequence). The CDR3 totals 13 residues. V gave up 3 bases and J gave up 2 bases, with 8 bases separating them.

The source was peripheral blood, collected in a trial of Ad26.COV2.S vaccine versus placebo. This clonotype was sampled from a person aged 18-65 years who received the Ad26.COV2.S COVID-19 vaccine or a placebo. V usage is TRBV27 and J usage is TRBJ2-7; D not resolved. The DNA for the CDR3 is TGTGCCAGCAGTTTGACATTCCCCTACGAGCAGTACTTC. Protein product: CASSLTFPYEQYF.